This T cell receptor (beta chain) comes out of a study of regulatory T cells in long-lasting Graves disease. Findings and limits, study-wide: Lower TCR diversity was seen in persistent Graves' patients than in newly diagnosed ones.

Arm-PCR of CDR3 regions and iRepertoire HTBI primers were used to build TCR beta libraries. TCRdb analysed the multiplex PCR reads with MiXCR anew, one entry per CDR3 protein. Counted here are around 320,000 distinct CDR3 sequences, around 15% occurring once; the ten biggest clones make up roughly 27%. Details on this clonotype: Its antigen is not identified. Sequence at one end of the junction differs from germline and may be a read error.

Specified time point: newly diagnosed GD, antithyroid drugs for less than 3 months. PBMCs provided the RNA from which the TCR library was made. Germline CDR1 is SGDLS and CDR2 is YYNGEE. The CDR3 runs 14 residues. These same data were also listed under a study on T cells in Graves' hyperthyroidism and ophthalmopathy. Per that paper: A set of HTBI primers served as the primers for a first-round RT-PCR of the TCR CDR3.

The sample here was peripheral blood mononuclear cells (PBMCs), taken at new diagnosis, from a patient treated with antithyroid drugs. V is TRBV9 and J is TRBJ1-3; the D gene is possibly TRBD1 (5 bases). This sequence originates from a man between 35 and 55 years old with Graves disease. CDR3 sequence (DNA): TGTGCCAGCAGCGCCCGGGACTCTGGAAACACCGTATATTTT. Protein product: CASSARDSGNTVYF.